These T cell receptor beta chains were read from a single sample in a study of T-cell reconstitution after alpha-beta-depleted transplantation in children. TCRdb reprocessed the PCR reads with MiXCR, giving one entry per CDR3 protein. The data hold over 550,000 distinct CDR3 sequences, with over 9.5% observed a single time. Sequenced here: PBMCs from the stem cell graft donor, sampled from the stem cell graft. The receptors stem from a human donor who donated a stem cell graft to a child with acute myeloid leukemia. The CDR3 runs from the conserved cysteine through the conserved F or W. A D gene is named only where the DNA matches it firmly.

d_call v_call cdr3_aa
TRBD2 TRBV13 CASSMGTSASYEQYF
NA TRBV6-1 CASIGSTEAFF
TRBD2 TRBV6-4 CASSEGSGSTDTQYF
NA TRBV4-3 CASSQDTGLDGYTF
TRBD2 TRBV3-1 CASSQDLLAGVYEQYF
TRBD2 TRBV28 CASSHLVREGPDTGELFF
TRBD1 TRBV29-1 CSVDEGGLGAQHF
NA TRBV21-1 CASSFDRGTGVEQYF
TRBD1 TRBV9 CASSVGDRVVNTGELFF
NA TRBV11-1 CASSKSWGAGQNSYEQYF
NA TRBV7-9 CASSFTGDYEQYF
NA TRBV6-6 CASTASRDTTQYF
NA TRBV7-8 CASSLLFLVGHEQYF
NA TRBV3-1 CASSLLGGGELFF
TRBD1 TRBV29-1 CSVVTGPYENNEQFF
NA TRBV12-3/TRBV12-4 CASSLAGDLGVVDF
NA TRBV12-3/TRBV12-4 CASSPPFTNEQFF
TRBD2 TRBV5-1 CASSPDGGDNEQFF
TRBD1 TRBV12-3/TRBV12-4 CASSLGTGGADTQYF
TRBD1 TRBV5-6 CASSLASGTGNSPLHF
NA TRBV7-2 CASSFFGAGEETQYF
NA TRBV4-2 CASSQGGAESYNEQFF
NA TRBV5-1 CASSLQGNVGELFF
NA TRBV24-1 CATSPGVPPDNEQFF
NA TRBV28 CASSLPGNQDEQYF
TRBD1 TRBV29-1 CSVSRGLVGKNIQYF
NA TRBV20-1 CSARDRLSTGQPNQPQHF
TRBD2 TRBV11-2 CASSLGGVGLAPNNEQFF
TRBD2 TRBV5-6 CASSLARAGSTDTQYF
NA TRBV12-3/TRBV12-4 CASSLRGSEEQFF
NA TRBV6-2/TRBV6-3 CASNPTALNKDTQYF
NA TRBV29-1 CSVDVDRTNYGYTF
NA TRBV9 CASSVGAEQYF
NA TRBV7-2 CASKDPILHEQYF
TRBD2 TRBV4-2 CASSPPRTSGSSYEQYF
NA TRBV12-3/TRBV12-4 CASTITGNTEAFF
TRBD1 TRBV28 CASSSPGTASRGYGYTF
NA TRBV20-1 CSANLGPETQYF
NA TRBV14 CASSLRTTTGELFF